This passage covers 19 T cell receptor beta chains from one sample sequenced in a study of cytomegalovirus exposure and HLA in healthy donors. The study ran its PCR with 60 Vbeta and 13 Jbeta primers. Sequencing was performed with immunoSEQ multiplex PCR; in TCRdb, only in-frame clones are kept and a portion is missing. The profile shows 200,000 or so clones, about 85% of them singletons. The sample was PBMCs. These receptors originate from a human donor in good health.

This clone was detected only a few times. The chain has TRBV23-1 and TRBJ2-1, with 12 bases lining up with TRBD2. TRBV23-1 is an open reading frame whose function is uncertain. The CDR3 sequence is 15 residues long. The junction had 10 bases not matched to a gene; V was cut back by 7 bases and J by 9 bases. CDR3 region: CASTRLAGEGGEQFF. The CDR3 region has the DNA TGCGCCAGCACGCGACTAGCGGGAGAGGGGGGTGAGCAGTTCTTC.

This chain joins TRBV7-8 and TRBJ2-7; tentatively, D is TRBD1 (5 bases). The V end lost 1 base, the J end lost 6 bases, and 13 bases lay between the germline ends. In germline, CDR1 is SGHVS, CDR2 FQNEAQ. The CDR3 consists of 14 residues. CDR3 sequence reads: CASSLGGRVGEQYF. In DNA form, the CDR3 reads TGTGCCAGCAGCTTAGGCGGCAGGGTAGGCGAGCAGTACTTC.

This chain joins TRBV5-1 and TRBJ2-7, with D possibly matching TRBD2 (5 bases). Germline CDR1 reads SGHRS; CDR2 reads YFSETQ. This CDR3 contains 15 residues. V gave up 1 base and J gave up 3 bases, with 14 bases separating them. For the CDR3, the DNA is TGCGCCAGCAGCTTGACCCTCCGGACTGTCTACGAGCAGTACTTC. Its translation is CASSLTLRTVYEQYF.

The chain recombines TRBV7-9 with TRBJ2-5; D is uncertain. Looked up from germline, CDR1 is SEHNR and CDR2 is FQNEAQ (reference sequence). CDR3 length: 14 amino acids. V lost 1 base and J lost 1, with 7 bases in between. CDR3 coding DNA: TGTGCCAGCAGCTTAGAACTAACCCAAGAGACCCAGTACTTC. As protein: CASSLELTQETQYF. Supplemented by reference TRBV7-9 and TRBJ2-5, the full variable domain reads DTGVSQNPRHKITKRGQNVTFRCDPISEHNRLYWYRQTLGQGPEFLTYFQNEAQLEKSRLLSDRFSAERPKGSFSTLEIQRTEQGDSAMYLCASSLELTQETQYFGPGTRLLVL.

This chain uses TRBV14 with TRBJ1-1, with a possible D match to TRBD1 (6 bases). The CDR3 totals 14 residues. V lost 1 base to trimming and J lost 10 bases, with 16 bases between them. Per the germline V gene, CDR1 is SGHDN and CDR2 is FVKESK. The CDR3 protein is CASSQGNRARRAFF. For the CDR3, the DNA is TGTGCCAGCAGCCAAGGAAACAGGGCCCGACGAGCTTTCTTT.

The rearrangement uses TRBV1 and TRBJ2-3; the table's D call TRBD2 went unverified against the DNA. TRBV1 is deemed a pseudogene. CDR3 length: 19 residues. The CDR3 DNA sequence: TGCACCAGCAGCCCACTGGCTAGCGGGAGGGAGACTAGTCCAGATACGCAGTATTTT. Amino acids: CTSSPLASGRETSPDTQYF.

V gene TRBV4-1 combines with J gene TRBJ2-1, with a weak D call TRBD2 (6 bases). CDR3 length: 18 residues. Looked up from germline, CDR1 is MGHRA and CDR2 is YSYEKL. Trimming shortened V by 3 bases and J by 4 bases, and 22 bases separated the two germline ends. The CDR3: CASSHSPLRDSKYNEQFF. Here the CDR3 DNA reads TGCGCCAGCAGCCACTCACCCCTCCGGGACTCAAAATACAATGAGCAGTTCTTC.

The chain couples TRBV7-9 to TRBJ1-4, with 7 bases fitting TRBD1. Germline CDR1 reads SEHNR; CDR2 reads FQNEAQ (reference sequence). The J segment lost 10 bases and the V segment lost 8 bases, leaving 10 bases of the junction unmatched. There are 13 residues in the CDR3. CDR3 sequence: CASAIGTAGKLFF. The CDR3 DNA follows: TGTGCCAGCGCAATCGGGACAGCGGGAAAACTGTTTTTT.

CDR3 sequence (DNA): TGTGCCACCAGGCCGGGACAGGGAGGTCCGGTAGATACGCAGTATTTT. This sequence encodes CATRPGQGGPVDTQYF. The rearrangement links TRBV10-3 to TRBJ2-3; TRBD1 agrees at 9 bases. J was trimmed by 5 bases and V by 10 bases; bases with no gene match: 16. This CDR3 region has 16 residues. Looked up from germline, CDR1 is ENHRY and CDR2 is SYGVKD.

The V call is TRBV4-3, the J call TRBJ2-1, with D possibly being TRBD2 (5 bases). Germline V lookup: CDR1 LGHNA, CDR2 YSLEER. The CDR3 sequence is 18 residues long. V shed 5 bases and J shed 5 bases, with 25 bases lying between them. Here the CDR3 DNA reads TGCGCCAGCAGCTCGACACCCCTTGGCCGGGGATGGGACAATGAGCAGTTCTTC. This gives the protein CASSSTPLGRGWDNEQFF.

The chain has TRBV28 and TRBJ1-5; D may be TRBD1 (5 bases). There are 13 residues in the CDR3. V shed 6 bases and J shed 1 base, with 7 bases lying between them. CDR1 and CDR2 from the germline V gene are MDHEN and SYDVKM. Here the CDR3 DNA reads TGTGCCAGCAGCAGGGAAAGCAATCAGCCCCAGCATTTT. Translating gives CASSRESNQPQHF.

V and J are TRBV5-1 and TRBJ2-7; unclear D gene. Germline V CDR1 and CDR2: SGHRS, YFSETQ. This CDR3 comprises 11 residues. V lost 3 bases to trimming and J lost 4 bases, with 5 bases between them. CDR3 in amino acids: CASSSGYEQYF. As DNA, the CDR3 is TGCGCCAGCAGCTCCGGGTACGAGCAGTACTTC.

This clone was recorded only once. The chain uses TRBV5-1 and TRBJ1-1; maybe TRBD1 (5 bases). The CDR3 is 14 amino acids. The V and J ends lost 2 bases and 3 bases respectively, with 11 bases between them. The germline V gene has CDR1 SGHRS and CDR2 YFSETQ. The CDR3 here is CASSFTGGDTEAFF. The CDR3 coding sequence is TGCGCCAGCAGCTTTACGGGGGGGGACACTGAAGCTTTCTTT.

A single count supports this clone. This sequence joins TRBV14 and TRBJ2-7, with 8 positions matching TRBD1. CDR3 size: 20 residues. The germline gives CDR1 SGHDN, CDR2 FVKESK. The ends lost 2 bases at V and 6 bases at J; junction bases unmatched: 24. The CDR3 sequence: CASSQPNIGMPGTGPTEQYF. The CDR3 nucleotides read TGTGCCAGCAGCCAACCTAACATCGGTATGCCGGGGACAGGACCTACCGAGCAGTACTTC. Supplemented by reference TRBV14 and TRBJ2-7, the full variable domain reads EAGVTQFPSHSVIEKGQTVTLRCDPISGHDNLYWYRRVMGKEIKFLLHFVKESKQDESGMPNNRFLAERTGGTYSTLKVQPAELEDSGVYFCASSQPNIGMPGTGPTEQYFGPGTRLTVT.

This CDR3 is CASSLDRGQYNEQFF. The CDR3 DNA reads as TGTGCCAGCAGCTTAGATAGGGGACAGTACAATGAGCAGTTCTTC. The V call is TRBV11-3, the J call TRBJ2-1; 7 positions agree with TRBD1. The germline CDR1 and CDR2 sequences are SGHNT and YENEEA. The CDR3 spans 15 residues. Unmatched junction bases numbered 3, after V lost 0 bases and J lost 4 bases.

The CDR3 protein is CASRAGSYNEQFF. DNA of the CDR3: TGTGCCAGCAGAGCGGGATCCTACAATGAGCAGTTCTTC. This chain connects TRBV6-5 to TRBJ2-1, with 7 bases matching TRBD2. Trimming removed 6 bases from V and 1 base from J; junction bases left unmatched: 0. The CDR3 covers 13 residues. The germline CDR1 and CDR2 sequences are MNHEY and SVGAGI.

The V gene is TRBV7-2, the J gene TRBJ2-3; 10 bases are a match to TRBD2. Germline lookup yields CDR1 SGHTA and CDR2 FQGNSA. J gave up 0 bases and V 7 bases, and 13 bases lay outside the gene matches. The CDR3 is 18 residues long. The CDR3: CASNRIAGGSGSTDTQYF. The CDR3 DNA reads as TGTGCCAGCAACAGAATAGCGGGGGGTTCCGGAAGCACAGATACGCAGTATTTT.

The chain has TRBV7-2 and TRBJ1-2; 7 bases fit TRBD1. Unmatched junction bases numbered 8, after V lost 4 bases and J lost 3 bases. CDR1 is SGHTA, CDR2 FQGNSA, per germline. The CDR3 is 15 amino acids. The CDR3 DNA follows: TGTGCCAGCAGCTCCCCGGACAGGAGCCACTATGGCTACACCTTC. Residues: CASSSPDRSHYGYTF. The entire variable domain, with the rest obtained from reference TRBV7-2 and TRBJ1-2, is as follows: GAGVSQSPSNKVTEKGKDVELRCDPISGHTALYWYRQSLGQGLEFLIYFQGNSAPDKSGLPSDRFSAERTGGSVSTLTIQRTQQEDSAVYLCASSSPDRSHYGYTFGSGTRLTVV.

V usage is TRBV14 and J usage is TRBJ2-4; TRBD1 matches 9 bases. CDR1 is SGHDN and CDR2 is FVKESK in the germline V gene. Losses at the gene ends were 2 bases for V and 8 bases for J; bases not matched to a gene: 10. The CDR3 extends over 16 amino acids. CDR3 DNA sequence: TGTGCCAGCAGCCAACACCTGAGGACAGGGGCCGACATTCAGTACTTC. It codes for CASSQHLRTGADIQYF.